Reported below is one T cell receptor (beta chain). What antigen it recognizes has not been identified. Base quality data are lacking; no much larger clone is found one base away. In the prospective study, participants were about 18 to 95 years old, resided in approximately 22 geographic areas of the United States, and were enrolled through a virtual design. To assign participants to cohorts, the prospective study relied on clinical history that participants themselves reported in a screening survey and a study questionnaire. For ImmuneRACE Cohort 3, a participant was defined as recovered based on two consecutive negative NP/OP PCR tests, clearance by a healthcare professional, or resolution of symptoms. Mobile phlebotomists in the prospective study collected whole blood, serum and a nasopharyngeal or oropharyngeal swab from every participant. Participants in the prospective study had the option to provide additional blood draws and questionnaires over an approximately 2-month period. Blood samples from the prospective study were shipped frozen or at room temperature prior to DNA extraction.

TCRbeta CDR3 regions were amplified from genomic DNA using the immunoSEQ Assay, a bias-controlled multiplex PCR. The authors processed their data as follows. The number of nucleated cells in each sample was estimated from the amplification of reference gene primers within the assay. Sequence reads were collapsed and filtered to measure the absolute abundance of every unique TCRbeta CDR3 rearrangement. For each sample, productive Simpson clonality was calculated as the square root of Simpson's diversity index across productive rearrangements. TCRdb holds this immuneACCESS table with in-frame rearrangements only. Some clones are missing; in checked studies, unresolved V genes explain under half, and the rest has no known cause. V, J and clone size are taken as reported in that table, and D and trimming were inferred from the DNA itself. This sample has 250,000 or so clones in its table, and 70% to 90% of those were observed once. About 1.5% of the sample is in the top ten clones.

This entry belongs to a study of blood T cell repertoires in COVID-19 (dated by TCRdb to the early 2020s). In terms of the full investigation: Samples from collaborators originated in the United States, Italy and Spain and spanned both the acute and convalescent phases of COVID-19. Nearly every sample came with metadata listing a de-identified subject ID, COVID-19 status, age in years and sex. The repertoires were made available in a free public database intended to serve as a resource for research on the immune response to SARS-CoV-2. HLA class I and class II types, where available, came from metadata supplied by the sample provider rather than from assay-based typing. The prospective study material was composed of cDNA or gDNA derived from T cells, B-cell-depleted T cells, or PBMCs. Subjects who had been exposed to COVID-19, were actively infected with it, or had recovered from it provided the deeply sampled blood TCRbeta repertoires that made up the dataset. The samples were drawn from two sources: the first 160 participants of the ongoing ImmuneRACE study, and 1,254 subjects contributed by 6 global collaborators.

Reading the germline V gene gives CDR1 SNHLY and CDR2 FYNNEI. Taken from cysteine to phenylalanine, the CDR3 has 14 residues. Only CDR3 DNA is held: 42 bases, read in frame from base 1. V is pared back by 6 bases and J by 5 bases, with 14 bases lying between the germline termini. The investigation overall reported the following: Clinical and demographic metadata were provided uncurated, with the amount varying by source and participant.

The chain uses TRBV2 and TRBJ1-5; the D gene lacks a confident call. Sequencing input: PBMCs or T cells enriched from blood (not recorded which). The sequence came from a woman aged 50 to 60 who had recovered from COVID-19. The DNA reads TGTGCCAGCAGAGAGGGTTGGGGAGATCAGCCCCAGCATTTT. Translated, it reads CASREGWGDQPQHF.